These 12 T cell receptor beta chains were sequenced from one sample in a study of blood T cell repertoires in COVID-19. The assay was immunoSEQ multiplex PCR, and TCRdb's table has in-frame clones only and misses some. There are 350,000 to 400,000 clones in the sample; roughly 86% occur only once, and 1.5% to 2% lies in the top ten. The material sequenced was PBMCs or T cells enriched from blood (not recorded which). Receptors were obtained from a woman aged 25-40 years who had recovered from COVID-19.

The gene calls are TRBV28 and TRBJ1-1; 8 bases align to TRBD1. Trimming removed 6 bases from V and 4 bases from J; junction bases left unmatched: 7. This CDR3 is 14 amino acids long. Germline V gene sequence: CDR1 MDHEN, CDR2 SYDVKM. The CDR3 region has the DNA TGTGCCAGCAGCGCCTCAGACAGGGGCACTGAAGCTTTCTTT. It codes for CASSASDRGTEAFF.

The chain is built from TRBV4-2 and TRBJ2-7, with 9 positions matching TRBD2. V lost 3 bases and J lost 5; bases outside the gene matches: 17. This CDR3 contains 18 residues. Germline assignment: CDR1 LGHNA and CDR2 YNFKEQ. The CDR3 bases are TGTGCCAGCAGCCAGAGTTCCGGGGGCGCGGGGGGGCCGCACGAGCAGTACTTC. Its protein product is CASSQSSGGAGGPHEQYF.

This chain uses TRBV21-1 with TRBJ1-4; TRBD1 is the table's D call, not checked against the DNA. TRBV21-1 has pseudogene status. This CDR3 region has 14 residues. The CDR3 nucleotides are TGTGCCAGCAGACCGGGACAGGGAGATGAAAAACTGTTTTTT. Translating it yields CASRPGQGDEKLFF.

V usage is TRBV27 and J usage is TRBJ1-4; D not resolved. V gave up 8 bases and J gave up 4 bases, with 11 bases separating them. From germline, CDR1 is MNHEY and CDR2 SMNVEV (reference sequence). This CDR3 spans 13 amino acids. The CDR3: CASLSFSNEKLFF. CDR3 in DNA: TGTGCCAGCCTATCTTTTAGTAATGAAAAACTGTTTTTT.

V and J are TRBV6-5 and TRBJ2-7; possible D gene TRBD2, 5 bases. The CDR3 sequence is 15 residues long. V lost 6 bases and J 2 bases, leaving 17 bases between the germline ends. Looked up from germline, CDR1 is MNHEY and CDR2 is SVGAGI. The DNA of the CDR3 is TGTGCCAGCAGGTTGAAAGAGGGCTTCGCCTACGAGCAGTACTTC. This gives the protein CASRLKEGFAYEQYF.

V usage is TRBV2 and J usage is TRBJ1-1; 7 bases fit TRBD1. Germline-derived CDR1 and CDR2 are SNHLY and FYNNEI. V lost 8 bases, J lost 6 bases, and 12 bases stayed unmatched. The CDR3 spans 14 residues. The CDR3 is CASGFNSQGAEAFF. For the CDR3, the DNA is TGTGCCAGCGGATTTAACAGCCAGGGGGCTGAAGCTTTCTTT. Looking up the rest from reference TRBV2 and TRBJ1-1 gives the full variable domain: EPEVTQTPSHQVTQMGQEVILRCVPISNHLYFYWYRQILGQKVEFLVSFYNNEISEKSEIFDDQFSVERPDGSNFTLKIRSTKLEDSAMYFCASGFNSQGAEAFFGQGTRLTVV.

This clone was counted a single time. The chain couples TRBV6-6 to TRBJ2-7; perhaps TRBD2 as D (6 bases). This CDR3 has 14 amino acids. Germline-derived CDR1 and CDR2 are MNHNY and SVGAGI (reference sequence). V was trimmed by 3 bases and J by 3 bases, leaving 12 bases between them. As DNA, the CDR3 is TGTGCCAGCAGTTATAGCGGACGTAACTACGAGCAGTACTTC. Translating gives CASSYSGRNYEQYF.

With regard to this clone: The sample has other DNA sequences that encode this CDR3 too. This chain joins TRBV28 and TRBJ1-5; 9 bases match TRBD1. V shed 6 bases and J 4 bases; nucleotides not matched to a gene: 4. Germline V gives CDR1 MDHEN, CDR2 SYDVKM. This CDR3 contains 14 residues. As DNA, the CDR3 is TGTGCCAGCAGCCCCGGACAGGGGAATCAGCCCCAGCATTTT. Translating gives CASSPGQGNQPQHF. Based on the CDR3 plus reference TRBV28 and TRBJ1-5, the full variable domain is DVKVTQSSRYLVKRTGEKVFLECVQDMDHENMFWYRQDPGLGLRLIYFSYDVKMKEKGDIPEGYSVSREKKERFSLILESASTNQTSMYLCASSPGQGNQPQHFGDGTRLSIL.

This chain joins TRBV20-1 and TRBJ1-6; 8 positions match TRBD1. Germline assignment: CDR1 DFQATT and CDR2 SNEGSKA (reference sequence). The V segment lost 3 bases and the J segment 7 bases; nucleotides outside the gene matches: 2. The CDR3 contains 13 residues. This CDR3 is CSASSGGNSPLHF. The CDR3 DNA follows: TGCAGTGCTAGTTCAGGGGGCAATTCACCCCTCCACTTT.

The CDR3 DNA sequence: TGCGCCAGCAGCTGGGACAGCCGCACAGATACGCAGTATTTT. Its protein product is CASSWDSRTDTQYF. The J gene is TRBJ2-3, the V gene TRBV5-1; 7 nucleotides match TRBD1. V lost 3 bases and J lost 1; bases outside the gene matches: 2. CDR3 length: 14 residues. Germline V gene data show CDR1 as SGHRS and CDR2 as YFSETQ.

The chain has TRBV6-5 and TRBJ1-3; 8 bases line up with TRBD1. The CDR3 is 15 amino acids. Germline V CDR1 and CDR2: MNHEY, SVGAGI. The junction had 6 bases not matched to a gene; V was cut back by 4 bases and J by 4 bases. This chain's CDR3 is CASSSDRVRGNTIYF. CDR3 DNA: TGTGCCAGCAGTTCGGACAGGGTACGGGGAAACACCATATATTTT.

The chain links TRBV2 to TRBJ1-1; D might be TRBD1 (5 bases). The CDR3 spans 14 residues. The ends were cut back, 6 bases at V and 4 bases at J, with 15 bases in the middle. Germline V gene sequence: CDR1 SNHLY, CDR2 FYNNEI. CDR3: CASRGPGVITEAFF. CDR3 in DNA: TGTGCCAGCAGGGGACCGGGGGTGATCACTGAAGCTTTCTTT.